The 25 T cell receptor beta chains below come from one sample, sequenced in a study of blood T cell repertoires in COVID-19. Only in-frame clones appear in the TCRdb table, and some are missing; sequencing was by immunoSEQ multiplex PCR. The sample has about 300,000 clones; roughly nine tenths are singletons. The sequenced material came from peripheral blood. The source is a man aged 18 to 29 with active or convalescent COVID-19.

The J gene is TRBJ1-6, the V gene TRBV5-1; 8 bases align to TRBD1. V gave up 4 bases and J gave up 10 bases; unmatched junction bases: 16. This CDR3 has 17 amino acids. Per the germline V gene, CDR1 is SGHRS and CDR2 is YFSETQ. The CDR3 is CASSPLGQGRARSPLHF. The CDR3 DNA reads as TGCGCCAGCAGCCCTCTAGGACAGGGCCGCGCCCGGTCACCCCTCCACTTT.

This clone has more than one count but fewer than ten. This chain uses TRBV10-3 with TRBJ1-6; possible D gene TRBD1, 6 bases. This CDR3 has 13 amino acids. The V gene lost 4 bases and the J gene lost 8 bases, with 9 bases spanning the gap. Germline V gene sequence: CDR1 ENHRY, CDR2 SYGVKD. CDR3 residues: CAISGTADSPLHF. CDR3 coding DNA: TGTGCCATCAGTGGGACAGCTGATTCACCCCTCCACTTT.

This clone showed up just once. For the CDR3, the DNA is TGCAGCGTTGAGGGGGGTTTGGATGAGCAGTTCTTC. Translated: CSVEGGLDEQFF. The chain carries TRBV29-1 and TRBJ2-1, with D possibly TRBD2 on 6 matching bases. CDR1 is SQVTM, CDR2 ANQGSEA, per germline. V gave up 3 bases and J gave up 8 bases, with 11 bases separating them. The CDR3 sequence is 12 residues long.

This sequence joins TRBV5-6 and TRBJ1-4; TRBD1 aligns across 9 bases. The CDR3 spans 17 residues. Germline values: CDR1 SGHDT, CDR2 YYEEEE. Losses at the gene ends were 4 bases for V and 2 bases for J; bases not matched to a gene: 9. CDR3 nucleotide sequence: TGTGCCAGCAGCAGCCGGGACAGGGAAATCACTAATGAAAAACTGTTTTTT. Translation: CASSSRDREITNEKLFF.

This clone was recorded only once. The chain uses TRBV18 and TRBJ1-4, with D perhaps matching TRBD1 (6 bases). Germline assignment: CDR1 KGHSH and CDR2 LQKENI. With 3 bases removed from V and 7 bases from J, the gap between germline ends came to 15 bases. CDR3 length equals 15 residues. This chain's CDR3 is CASSPQPLQGEKLFF. CDR3 nucleotide sequence: TGTGCCAGCTCACCTCAACCTTTACAGGGTGAAAAACTGTTTTTT.

The chain joins TRBV14 to TRBJ1-2, with 9 bases that match TRBD1. Germline loops: CDR1 SGHDN, CDR2 FVKESK. J gave up 2 bases and V 0 bases, and 4 bases lay outside the gene matches. The CDR3 length is 16 residues. The CDR3 nucleotides are TGTGCCAGCAGCCAAGAACAGGGGGCTAAAAACTATGGCTACACCTTC. It specifies CASSQEQGAKNYGYTF.

The chain carries TRBV9 and TRBJ2-7; TRBD2 matches at 7 bases. The CDR3 loop spans 18 amino acids. Germline V gene lookup returns CDR1 SGDLS and CDR2 YYNGEE. V lost 0 bases, J lost 0 bases, and 12 bases stayed unmatched. The CDR3: CASSVEGGWGDYSYEQYF. The CDR3 coding sequence is TGTGCCAGCAGCGTAGAGGGTGGTTGGGGGGACTACTCCTACGAGCAGTACTTC.

Here the CDR3 DNA reads TGTGCCAGCAGCTCCGATAATTCACGACAGGTTGAACTGTTTTTT. It specifies CASSSDNSRQVELFF. The rearrangement links TRBV7-9 to TRBJ1-4; the D gene is possibly TRBD1 (6 bases). This CDR3 has 15 amino acids. Per the germline V gene, CDR1 is SEHNR and CDR2 is FQNEAQ (reference sequence). Trimming removed 4 bases from V and 12 bases from J, with 21 bases in between.

This clone was seen only once. The chain is built from TRBV14 and TRBJ2-7; D perhaps matches TRBD2 (6 bases). CDR1 SGHDN and CDR2 FVKESK come from the germline V gene. CDR3 length: 15 residues. Deletions cut 4 bases from V and 0 bases from J, with 13 bases between. This chain's CDR3 is CASSPGWEASYEQYF. The CDR3 DNA reads TGTGCCAGCAGCCCCGGGTGGGAGGCCTCCTACGAGCAGTACTTC.

The chain carries TRBV7-9 and TRBJ1-4; no clear D gene. Germline assignment: CDR1 SEHNR and CDR2 FQNEAQ (reference sequence). The ends were cut back, 8 bases at V and 6 bases at J, with 10 bases in the middle. The CDR3 totals 12 residues. The CDR3 DNA reads as TGTGCCAGCGAAACCCTAGATGAAAAACTGTTTTTT. Its protein product is CASETLDEKLFF.

This chain connects TRBV5-1 to TRBJ1-1; TRBD1 agrees at 8 bases. In germline, CDR1 is SGHRS, CDR2 YFSETQ. Losses at the gene ends were 0 bases for V and 6 bases for J; bases not matched to a gene: 16. The CDR3 is 18 residues long. CDR3: CASSLATDNQGARAEAFF. CDR3 nucleotide sequence: TGCGCCAGCAGCTTGGCCACAGATAATCAGGGGGCGCGCGCTGAAGCTTTCTTT.

The rearrangement joins TRBV19 to TRBJ1-2, with D tentatively TRBD1 (5 bases). The V gene lost 3 bases and the J gene lost 8 bases, with 16 bases spanning the gap. This CDR3 comprises 14 residues. CDR1 is LNHDA, CDR2 SQIVND, per germline (reference sequence). CDR3 bases: TGTGCCAGTAGTATTGCAGGGCAGACGTGGGGCTACACCTTC. This gives the protein CASSIAGQTWGYTF.

The J gene is TRBJ1-6, the V gene TRBV4-1, with D possibly TRBD1 on 6 matching bases. The CDR3 extends over 15 amino acids. Germline CDR1 and CDR2: MGHRA and YSYEKL. The germline V and J ends were trimmed by 1 base and 9 bases, with 13 bases remaining between them. The CDR3: CASSQVAGEGSPLHF. The CDR3, as DNA: TGCGCCAGCAGCCAAGTGGCAGGGGAGGGTTCACCCCTCCACTTT.

The rearrangement links TRBV19 to TRBJ2-1, with a tentative D call TRBD1 (6 bases). Germline CDR1 LNHDA, CDR2 SQIVND (reference sequence). V lost 5 bases and J 2 bases, leaving 22 bases between the germline ends. This CDR3 is built from 18 residues. CDR3 coding DNA: TGTGCCAGTAGTTCCTTGGACCTGACAGGCCGTCCCTACAATGAGCAGTTCTTC. Its protein product is CASSSLDLTGRPYNEQFF.

The chain couples TRBV12-5 to TRBJ1-5; unclear D gene. CDR1 and CDR2 (germline): LGHNT, FRNRAP. This CDR3 is 15 amino acids long. The V end was cut by 1 base, the J end by 1 base, with 8 bases between. CDR3 protein: CASGLEDFSNQPQHF. The CDR3 DNA reads as TGTGCTAGTGGTTTGGAGGACTTCAGCAATCAGCCCCAGCATTTT.

This rearrangement joins TRBV18 to TRBJ2-7, with 10 bases identical to TRBD1. This CDR3 has 15 residues. The J segment lost 5 bases and the V segment lost 4 bases, leaving 8 bases of the junction unmatched. Germline CDR1 KGHSH, CDR2 LQKENI. CDR3 loop: CASSLGTGVVNEQYF. The CDR3 coding sequence is TGTGCCAGCTCACTGGGGACAGGGGTGGTGAACGAGCAGTACTTC.

The chain recombines TRBV12-3 or TRBV12-4 with TRBJ1-5; no clear D gene. V was pared by 8 bases and J by 4 bases, with 9 bases between. The CDR3 has 12 amino acids. CDR3 loop: CASCIDNQPQHF. In nucleotides, the CDR3 is TGTGCCAGCTGCATAGATAATCAGCCCCAGCATTTT.

V usage is TRBV5-4 and J usage is TRBJ2-2, with 9 positions matching TRBD2. CDR1 SGHNT and CDR2 YYREEE come from the germline V gene (reference sequence). The CDR3 totals 17 residues. Trimming cost V 4 bases and J 5 bases; bases outside gene matches: 12. The CDR3 DNA reads as TGTGCCAGCAGCCGCGCGGGGGTAGCGGGAGTTACCGGGGAGCTGTTTTTT. It translates to CASSRAGVAGVTGELFF. The full variable domain, with the rest looked up from reference TRBV5-4 and TRBJ2-2, is ETGVTQSPTHLIKTRGQQVTLRCSSQSGHNTVSWYQQALGQGPQFIFQYYREEENGRGNFPPRFSGLQFPNYSSELNVNALELDDSALYLCASSRAGVAGVTGELFFGEGSRLTVL.

CDR3 in amino acids: CASSPAGGYQPQHF. CDR3 DNA sequence: TGTGCCAGCTCACCAGCGGGGGGCTACCAGCCCCAGCATTTT. The rearrangement links TRBV18 to TRBJ1-5; TRBD1 might be the D (6 bases). The CDR3 contains 14 residues. Per the germline V gene, CDR1 is KGHSH and CDR2 is LQKENI. Trimming took off 2 bases at V and 7 bases at J, with 12 bases between the two ends.

V gene TRBV27 combines with J gene TRBJ1-1; 9 bases are shared with TRBD1. The CDR3 spans 16 residues. Germline CDR1 MNHEY, CDR2 SMNVEV (reference sequence). After removal of 3 bases from V and 3 bases from J, the junction contained 8 bases not matched to a gene. The DNA of the CDR3 is TGTGCCAGCAGTTTGGCAACAGGGGGCATCTACACTGAAGCTTTCTTT. Protein sequence: CASSLATGGIYTEAFF.

The genes are TRBV30 and TRBJ1-6, with TRBD1 as a possible D gene (5 bases). Trimming removed 2 bases from V and 0 bases from J, with 14 bases in between. The CDR3 runs to 17 residues. CDR1 and CDR2 from the germline V gene are GTSNPN and SVGIG (reference sequence). The DNA for the CDR3 is TGTGCCTGGAGTCACAGGCAACCGAGCTCCTATAATTCACCCCTCCACTTT. As protein: CAWSHRQPSSYNSPLHF. The whole variable domain, remainder taken from reference TRBV30 and TRBJ1-6, is SQTIHQWPATLVQPVGSPLSLECTVEGTSNPNLYWYRQAAGRGLQLLFYSVGIGQISSEVPQNLSASRPQDRQFILSSKKLLLSDSGFYLCAWSHRQPSSYNSPLHFGNGTRLTVT.

The chain employs TRBV10-2 and TRBJ2-7; tentative D call: TRBD2 (6 bases). Trimming took 7 bases from V and 0 from J, leaving 22 bases between them. This CDR3 has 17 amino acids. Per the germline V gene, CDR1 is WSHSY and CDR2 is SAAADI. CDR3 protein: CASTHLGSGRSSYEQYF. CDR3 nucleotides: TGCGCCAGCACCCACCTCGGGAGCGGGCGGAGCTCCTACGAGCAGTACTTC.

The CDR3 bases are TGTGCCAGCAGTGAACGGTACAGGGCTGAAGCTTTCTTT. It codes for CASSERYRAEAFF. The chain links TRBV6-1 to TRBJ1-1, with D possibly TRBD1 on 6 matching bases. The CDR3 is 13 amino acids. The V gene lost 2 bases and the J gene lost 6 bases, with 10 bases spanning the gap. In germline, CDR1 is MNHNS, CDR2 SASEGT.

The chain carries TRBV11-2 and TRBJ2-2; D may be TRBD2 (5 bases). V gave up 3 bases and J gave up 7 bases, with 21 bases separating them. CDR1 and CDR2 (germline): SGHAT, FQNNGV. The CDR3 is 17 amino acids. The CDR3 protein is CASSFYRSTREGGELFF. CDR3 bases: TGTGCCAGCAGCTTTTATCGGAGTACACGGGAAGGCGGGGAGCTGTTTTTT.

This clone was seen just once. This chain connects TRBV4-1 to TRBJ2-1; 14 bases match TRBD2. CDR3 length equals 16 residues. Germline CDR1 MGHRA, CDR2 YSYEKL. V dropped 2 bases and J dropped 8; count of bases not matched to a gene: 5. The chain's CDR3 is CASSQSTSGGGDEQFF. The CDR3 DNA follows: TGCGCCAGCAGCCAATCGACTAGCGGGGGGGGCGATGAGCAGTTCTTC.